Listed below are T cell receptor beta chains from one sample, sequenced in a study of blood T cell repertoires in COVID-19. Assay used: immunoSEQ multiplex PCR; TCRdb lists only in-frame clones, some missing. Seen here are some 250,000 clones, 89% observed once, and the top ten hold roughly 4%. The sequenced sample consisted of PBMCs or T cells enriched from blood (not recorded which). The receptors stem from a woman under 40 with acute COVID-19. Both conserved end residues are part of each CDR3. A D gene is named only where the DNA matches it firmly. Only part of the rows carry a size: once, few, many, or a class if the clone is expanded.

TRBJ1-6	TRBV19	-	-	TGTGCCAGTAGTATTATCCCCGGTGGTTCACCCCTCCACTTT	CASSIIPGGSPLHF
TRBJ2-3	TRBV6-2/TRBV6-3	-	once	TGTGCCAGCAGTTACTACCCCCTAGCCACAGATACGCAGTATTTT	CASSYYPLATDTQYF
TRBJ2-5	TRBV10-3	-	-	TGTGCCATCAGCCGGGGACAACAAGAGACCCAGTACTTC	CAISRGQQETQYF
TRBJ1-6	TRBV3-1/TRBV3-2	-	-	TGTGCCAGCAGCCACGATACAGGGACTAGCTCCTATAATTCACCCCTCCACTTT	CASSHDTGTSSYNSPLHF
TRBJ2-4	TRBV14	-	-	TGTGCCAGCAGCCAAGCAGGGGCGAAGTCTAACATTCAGTACTTC	CASSQAGAKSNIQYF
TRBJ2-1	TRBV21-1	-	-	TGTGCCAGCAACCCGGGATCAGCCTACAGAACGGAATCCTACAATGAGCAGTTCTTC	CASNPGSAYRTESYNEQFF
TRBJ2-2	TRBV5-1	-	-	TGCGCCAGCAGCGCGGGACAGACCACCGGGGAGCTGTTTTTT	CASSAGQTTGELFF
TRBJ2-7	TRBV6-2/TRBV6-3	-	-	TGTGCCAGCAGTTACTCACATTACGAGCAGTACTTC	CASSYSHYEQYF
TRBJ2-2	TRBV24-1	TRBD1	-	TGTGCCACCAGTGATTTGACAGGGGGCCCGAACACCGGGGAGCTGTTTTTT	CATSDLTGGPNTGELFF
TRBJ1-5	TRBV5-1	-	-	TGCGCCAGCACGTCAGGCGTAGACGGTCAGCCCCAGCATTTT	CASTSGVDGQPQHF
TRBJ1-4	TRBV25-1	-	-	TGTGCCAGCAGTGAAATAACCCAGGGTGAAAAACTGTTTTTT	CASSEITQGEKLFF
TRBJ1-4	TRBV19	-	-	TGTGCCAGTAGATCTACAGGTCCAACTAATGAAAAACTGTTTTTT	CASRSTGPTNEKLFF
TRBJ2-3	TRBV12-3/TRBV12-4	-	-	TGTGCCAGCAGTCCAACAGGGGATACGCAGTATTTT	CASSPTGDTQYF
TRBJ2-2	TRBV5-1	-	-	TGCGCCAGCAGCGCGACCGGGGAGCTGTTTTTT	CASSATGELFF
TRBJ1-2	TRBV7-9	TRBD1	-	TGTGCCAGCAGCCCCCGGACAGGGACCAACTATGGCTACACCTTC	CASSPRTGTNYGYTF
TRBJ1-5	TRBV6-5	-	-	TGTGCCAGCATCCAAGGTAGGGGGAGCAATCAGCCCCAGCATTTT	CASIQGRGSNQPQHF
TRBJ1-2	TRBV12-3/TRBV12-4	-	-	TGTGCCACGCAAGGGACTTACGATAATGGCTACACCTTC	CATQGTYDNGYTF
TRBJ2-7	TRBV2	-	few	TGTGCCAGCAGGACAGGGACTGGGACCTACGAGCAGTACTTC	CASRTGTGTYEQYF
TRBJ1-5	TRBV2	-	-	TGTGCCAGCAGCGTCGGGACATCTAGCAATCAGCCCCAGCATTTT	CASSVGTSSNQPQHF
TRBJ1-1	TRBV4-3	-	-	TGCGCCAGCAGCCAACAGGGTAGGCGCACTGAAGCTTTCTTT	CASSQQGRRTEAFF
TRBJ2-5	TRBV20-1	-	once	TGCAGTGCGACGGGCCAAGAGACCCAGTACTTC	CSATGQETQYF
TRBJ2-3	TRBV7-7	TRBD2	-	TGTGCCAGCAGCCGTACTAGCGGGGGTACAGATACGCAGTATTTT	CASSRTSGGTDTQYF
TRBJ2-1	TRBV14	-	-	TGTGCCAGCAGCCAAGATGGGGGCAGATACTACAATGAGCAGTTCTTC	CASSQDGGRYYNEQFF
TRBJ2-1	TRBV4-2	-	-	TGTGCCAGCAGCCAAGAAGGAAGTCGCGGGGAGGCCTACAATGAGCAGTTCTTC	CASSQEGSRGEAYNEQFF
TRBJ2-5	TRBV19	TRBD1	-	TGTGCCAGTAGTATCTTGTGGCAGGGGGCAGGAGAGACCCAGTACTTC	CASSILWQGAGETQYF
TRBJ1-5	TRBV5-1	TRBD1	-	TGCGCCAGCAGCCTGGGACAGTATCAGCCCCAGCATTTT	CASSLGQYQPQHF
TRBJ1-1	TRBV30	TRBD1	once	TGTGCCTGGTTGGACAGGGGGCCGGGCACTGAAGCTTTCTTT	CAWLDRGPGTEAFF
TRBJ1-2	TRBV27	TRBD1	-	TGTGCCAGCAGTTTGACCGGACAGGGCTATTATGGCTACACCTTC	CASSLTGQGYYGYTF
TRBJ2-1	TRBV19	-	-	TGTGCCAGTAGTATTTGGGGCCCCCTCTACAATGAGCAGTTCTTC	CASSIWGPLYNEQFF
TRBJ1-6	TRBV21-1	-	-	TGTGCCAGCAGCCCCCCGGGGGGACAGGGAGGCTCACCCCTCCACTTT	CASSPPGGQGGSPLHF
TRBJ1-1	TRBV9	-	-	TGTGCCAGCAGCGTAGAGGGACTTAAGAACACTGAAGCTTTCTTT	CASSVEGLKNTEAFF
TRBJ2-7	TRBV5-4	TRBD2	-	TGTGCCAGCAGCCCAGGACTAGCGGGGATGAACTACGAGCAGTACTTC	CASSPGLAGMNYEQYF
TRBJ2-2	TRBV5-6	TRBD2	-	TGTGCCAGCAGCTTGGAGTACCCTAGCGGGGGGACCGGGGAGCTGTTTTTT	CASSLEYPSGGTGELFF
TRBJ1-5	TRBV30	TRBD1	-	TGTGCCTGGAGTGCCCCGGACAGGGGGGCTATGAACAATCAGCCCCAGCATTTT	CAWSAPDRGAMNNQPQHF
TRBJ1-2	TRBV5-4	TRBD1	-	TGTGCCAGCAGCTTAGAGGGACAGGGGGCTGTTCTAAATGGCTACACCTTC	CASSLEGQGAVLNGYTF
TRBJ1-5	TRBV27	-	-	TGTGCCAGCAGTTTACTCGGGACTCGATATCAGCCCCAGCATTTT	CASSLLGTRYQPQHF
TRBJ1-4	TRBV18	-	-	TGTGCCAGCTCTCACCGGGTTCCCGAGAAGGAAAAACTGTTTTTT	CASSHRVPEKEKLFF
TRBJ1-2	TRBV28	-	once	TGTGCCAGCAGTTTATCGACTGCCATCTATGGCTACACCTTC	CASSLSTAIYGYTF
TRBJ2-2	TRBV30	TRBD1	-	TGTGCCTGTAACAGGGGGCGCGGGTACACCGGGGAGCTGTTTTTT	CACNRGRGYTGELFF
TRBJ2-1	TRBV7-7	TRBD1	-	TGTGCCAGCAGCTCTAGACAGGGCAATGAGCAGTTCTTC	CASSSRQGNEQFF
TRBJ2-2	TRBV11-3	-	once	TGTGCCAGCAGCAGGGGTTCCGGGGAGCTGTTTTTT	CASSRGSGELFF
TRBJ1-1	TRBV30	-	-	TGTGCCTGGAGTACGGTTTCCGCTGAAGCTTTCTTT	CAWSTVSAEAFF
TRBJ2-1	TRBV3-1/TRBV3-2	-	-	TGTGCCAGCAGCCAAGCCAACTACAATGAGCAGTTCTTC	CASSQANYNEQFF
TRBJ2-7	TRBV15	TRBD1	few	TGTGCCACCAGCCGGGGACAGGGTTTAAGCTCCTACGAGCAGTACTTC	CATSRGQGLSSYEQYF
TRBJ1-2	TRBV6-2/TRBV6-3	TRBD1	once	TGTGCCAGCAGTTCCGGGACAGGGAGTCCCTATGGCTACACCTTC	CASSSGTGSPYGYTF
TRBJ1-5	TRBV5-6	-	-	TGTGCCAGCAGCGCGGGCCAATACAATCAGCCCCAGCATTTT	CASSAGQYNQPQHF